The present TCR beta chain was sequenced within a study of T cell responses to AZD1222 COVID-19 vaccine. Overall study findings and caveats: Females outnumbered males among donors, who were mostly white British; clonal diversity was possibly underestimated. Within unmutated variant regions lay the reported targets of nearly half of spike-specific TCRs.

To note about this clone: Its antigen remains unidentified.

The V segment lost 3 bases and the J segment 0 bases; nucleotides outside the gene matches: 11. CDR1 is KGHSH, CDR2 LQKENI, per germline. This CDR3 is 18 amino acids long. Using immunoSEQ multiplex PCR, the repertoire was profiled, and TCRdb retains in-frame clones only, with some absent. Its clone listing holds 150,000 or so clones. The chain has TRBV18 and TRBJ1-5, with 7 bases aligning to TRBD1. This TCR derives from an adult in good health. Sequenced material: peripheral blood. The DNA of the CDR3 is TGTGCCAGCTCACCCGTGAGATATCAGGGGGATAGCAATCAGCCCCAGCATTTT. This encodes CASSPVRYQGDSNQPQHF.